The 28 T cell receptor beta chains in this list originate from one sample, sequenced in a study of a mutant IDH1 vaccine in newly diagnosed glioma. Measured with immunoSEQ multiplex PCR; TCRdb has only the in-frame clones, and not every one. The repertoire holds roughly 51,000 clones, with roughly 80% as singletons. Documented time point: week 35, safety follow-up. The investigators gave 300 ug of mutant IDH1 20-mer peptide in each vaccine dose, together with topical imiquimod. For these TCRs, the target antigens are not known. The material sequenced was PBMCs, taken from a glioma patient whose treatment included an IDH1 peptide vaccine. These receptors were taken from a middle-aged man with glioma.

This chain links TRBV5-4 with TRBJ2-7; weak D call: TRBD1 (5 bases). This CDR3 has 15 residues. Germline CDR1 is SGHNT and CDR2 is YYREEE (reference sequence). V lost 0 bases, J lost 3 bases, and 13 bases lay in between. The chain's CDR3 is CASSLVQGGDYEQYF. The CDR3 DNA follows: TGTGCCAGCAGCTTGGTGCAGGGTGGGGACTACGAGCAGTACTTC.

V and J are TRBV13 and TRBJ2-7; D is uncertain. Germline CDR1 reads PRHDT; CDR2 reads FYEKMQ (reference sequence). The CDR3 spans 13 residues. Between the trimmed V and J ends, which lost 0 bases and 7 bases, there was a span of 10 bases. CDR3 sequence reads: CASSLGRAREQYF. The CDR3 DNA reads TGTGCCAGCAGCTTAGGTCGCGCTCGAGAGCAGTACTTC.

In nucleotides, the CDR3 is TGTGCCAGCAGTGGTCGGTCAATCGTCTCTGGAAACACCATATATTTT. Translating it yields CASSGRSIVSGNTIYF. The chain recombines TRBV2 with TRBJ1-3, with no clear D. The V gene's germline CDR1 is SNHLY and CDR2 FYNNEI. V lost 4 bases and J 0 bases, leaving 13 bases between the germline ends. This CDR3 is 16 amino acids long. Based on the CDR3 plus reference TRBV2 and TRBJ1-3, the full variable domain is EPEVTQTPSHQVTQMGQEVILRCVPISNHLYFYWYRQILGQKVEFLVSFYNNEISEKSEIFDDQFSVERPDGSNFTLKIRSTKLEDSAMYFCASSGRSIVSGNTIYFGEGSWLTVV.

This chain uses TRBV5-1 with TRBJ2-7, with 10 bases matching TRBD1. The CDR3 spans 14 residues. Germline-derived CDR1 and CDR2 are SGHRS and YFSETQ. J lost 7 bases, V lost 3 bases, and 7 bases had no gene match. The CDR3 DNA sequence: TGCGCCAGCAGCTCTGGGGGACAGGGGCGTGAGCAGTACTTC. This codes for CASSSGGQGREQYF. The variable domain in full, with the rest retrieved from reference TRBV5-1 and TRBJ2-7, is KAGVTQTPRYLIKTRGQQVTLSCSPISGHRSVSWYQQTPGQGLQFLFEYFSETQRNKGNFPGRFSGRQFSNSRSEMNVSTLELGDSALYLCASSSGGQGREQYFGPGTRLTVT.

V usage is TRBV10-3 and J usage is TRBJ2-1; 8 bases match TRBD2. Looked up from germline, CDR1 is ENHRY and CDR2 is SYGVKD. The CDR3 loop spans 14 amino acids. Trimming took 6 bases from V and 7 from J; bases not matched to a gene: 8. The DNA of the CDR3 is TGTGCCATCAGCACCAGCGGGGGAACTAATGAGCAGTTCTTC. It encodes CAISTSGGTNEQFF.

In DNA form, the CDR3 reads TGCGCCAGCAGCCAAGATGGACTAGACACCGGGGAGCTGTTTTTT. Translation: CASSQDGLDTGELFF. V is TRBV4-1 and J is TRBJ2-2; the match to TRBD2 covers 7 bases. Germline assignment: CDR1 MGHRA and CDR2 YSYEKL. There are 15 residues in the CDR3. J lost 3 bases, V lost 0 bases, and 1 base had no gene match.

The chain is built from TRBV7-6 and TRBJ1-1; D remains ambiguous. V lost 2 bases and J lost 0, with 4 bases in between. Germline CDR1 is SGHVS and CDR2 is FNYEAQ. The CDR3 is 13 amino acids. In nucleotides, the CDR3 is TGTGCCAGCAGCTTAACGGTGAACACTGAAGCTTTCTTT. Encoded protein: CASSLTVNTEAFF.

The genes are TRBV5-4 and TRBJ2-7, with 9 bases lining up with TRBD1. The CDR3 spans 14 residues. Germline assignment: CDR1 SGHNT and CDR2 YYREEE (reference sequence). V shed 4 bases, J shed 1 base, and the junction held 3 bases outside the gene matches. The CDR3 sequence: CASSPGTGSYEQYF. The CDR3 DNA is TGTGCCAGCAGCCCCGGGACAGGGTCCTACGAGCAGTACTTC. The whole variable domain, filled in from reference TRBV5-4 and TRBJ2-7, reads ETGVTQSPTHLIKTRGQQVTLRCSSQSGHNTVSWYQQALGQGPQFIFQYYREEENGRGNFPPRFSGLQFPNYSSELNVNALELDDSALYLCASSPGTGSYEQYFGPGTRLTVT.

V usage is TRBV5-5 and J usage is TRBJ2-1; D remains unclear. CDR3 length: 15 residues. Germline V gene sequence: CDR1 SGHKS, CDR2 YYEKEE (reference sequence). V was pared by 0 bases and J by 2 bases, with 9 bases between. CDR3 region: CASSLATDTYNEQFF. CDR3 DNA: TGTGCCAGCAGCTTGGCTACGGATACCTACAATGAGCAGTTCTTC.

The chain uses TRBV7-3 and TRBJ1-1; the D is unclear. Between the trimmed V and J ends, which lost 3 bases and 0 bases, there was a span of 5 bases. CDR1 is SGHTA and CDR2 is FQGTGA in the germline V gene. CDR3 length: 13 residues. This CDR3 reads CASSFQVNTEAFF. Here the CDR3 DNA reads TGTGCCAGCAGCTTCCAGGTGAACACTGAAGCTTTCTTT.

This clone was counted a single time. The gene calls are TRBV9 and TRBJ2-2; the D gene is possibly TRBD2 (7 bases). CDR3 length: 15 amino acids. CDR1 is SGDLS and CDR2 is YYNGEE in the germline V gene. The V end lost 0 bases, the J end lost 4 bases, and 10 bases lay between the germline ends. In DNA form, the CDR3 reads TGTGCCAGCAGCGTAGAGGGGGGGTTCACCGGGGAGCTGTTTTTT. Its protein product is CASSVEGGFTGELFF.

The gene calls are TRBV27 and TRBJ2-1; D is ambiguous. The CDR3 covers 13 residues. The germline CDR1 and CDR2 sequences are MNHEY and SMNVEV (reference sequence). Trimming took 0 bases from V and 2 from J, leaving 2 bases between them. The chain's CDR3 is CASSLSAYNEQFF. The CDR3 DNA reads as TGTGCCAGCAGTTTATCGGCCTACAATGAGCAGTTCTTC.

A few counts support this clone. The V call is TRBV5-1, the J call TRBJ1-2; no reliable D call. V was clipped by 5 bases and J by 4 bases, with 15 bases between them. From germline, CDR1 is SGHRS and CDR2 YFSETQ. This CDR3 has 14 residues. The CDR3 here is CASSAEEGGYGYTF. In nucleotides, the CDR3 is TGCGCCAGCAGTGCAGAAGAGGGAGGCTATGGCTACACCTTC. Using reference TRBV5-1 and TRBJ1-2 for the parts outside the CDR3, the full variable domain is KAGVTQTPRYLIKTRGQQVTLSCSPISGHRSVSWYQQTPGQGLQFLFEYFSETQRNKGNFPGRFSGRQFSNSRSEMNVSTLELGDSALYLCASSAEEGGYGYTFGSGTRLTVV.

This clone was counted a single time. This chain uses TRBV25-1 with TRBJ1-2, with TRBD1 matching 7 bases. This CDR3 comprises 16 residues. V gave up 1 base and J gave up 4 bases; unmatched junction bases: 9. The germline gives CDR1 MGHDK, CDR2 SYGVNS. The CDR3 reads CASSELGGDRVYGYTF. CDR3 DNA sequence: TGTGCCAGCAGTGAATTGGGGGGTGACAGGGTCTATGGCTACACCTTC.

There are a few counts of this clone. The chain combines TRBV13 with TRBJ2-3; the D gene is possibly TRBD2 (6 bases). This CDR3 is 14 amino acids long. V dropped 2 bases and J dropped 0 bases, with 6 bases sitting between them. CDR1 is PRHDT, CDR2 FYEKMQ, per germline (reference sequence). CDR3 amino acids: CASSLRGSTDTQYF. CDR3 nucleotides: TGTGCCAGCAGCTTACGGGGGAGCACAGATACGCAGTATTTT.

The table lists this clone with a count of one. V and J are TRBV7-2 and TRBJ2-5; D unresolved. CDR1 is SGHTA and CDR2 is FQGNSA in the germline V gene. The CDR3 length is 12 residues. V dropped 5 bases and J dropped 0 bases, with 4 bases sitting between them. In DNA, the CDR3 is TGTGCCAGCAGCCGGTACCAAGAGACCCAGTACTTC. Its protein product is CASSRYQETQYF.

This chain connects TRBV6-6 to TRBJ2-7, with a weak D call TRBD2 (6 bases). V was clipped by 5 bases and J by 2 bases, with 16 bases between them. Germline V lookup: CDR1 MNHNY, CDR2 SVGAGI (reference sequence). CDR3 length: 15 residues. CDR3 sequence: CASSPEMAGPYEQYF. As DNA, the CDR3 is TGTGCCAGCAGTCCCGAGATGGCGGGGCCCTACGAGCAGTACTTC.

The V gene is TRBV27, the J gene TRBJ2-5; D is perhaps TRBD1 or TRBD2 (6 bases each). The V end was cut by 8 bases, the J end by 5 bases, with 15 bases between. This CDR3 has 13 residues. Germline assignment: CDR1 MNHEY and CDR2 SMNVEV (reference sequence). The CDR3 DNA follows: TGTGCCAGCGCCTCGGGGGCCGGGGAGACCCAGTACTTC. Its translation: CASASGAGETQYF.

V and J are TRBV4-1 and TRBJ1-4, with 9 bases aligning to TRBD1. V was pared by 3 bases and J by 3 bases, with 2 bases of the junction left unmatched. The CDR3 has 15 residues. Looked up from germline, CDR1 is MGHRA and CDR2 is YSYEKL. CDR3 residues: CASSHRDRANEKLFF. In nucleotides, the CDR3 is TGCGCCAGCAGCCACCGGGACAGGGCTAATGAAAAACTGTTTTTT.

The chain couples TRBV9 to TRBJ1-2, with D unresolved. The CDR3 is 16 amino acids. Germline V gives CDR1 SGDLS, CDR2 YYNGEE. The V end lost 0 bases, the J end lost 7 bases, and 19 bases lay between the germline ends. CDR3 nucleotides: TGTGCCAGCAGCGTAGCTACCTATAATCTCAGGCTTGGCTACACCTTC. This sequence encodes CASSVATYNLRLGYTF.

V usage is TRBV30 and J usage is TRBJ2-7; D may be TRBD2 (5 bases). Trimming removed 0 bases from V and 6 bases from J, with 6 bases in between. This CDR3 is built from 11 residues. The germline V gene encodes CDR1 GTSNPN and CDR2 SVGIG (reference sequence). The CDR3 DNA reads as TGTGCCTGGAGTGTCGGGGTCGAGCAGTACTTC. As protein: CAWSVGVEQYF.

In DNA form, the CDR3 reads TGTGCCAGCAGCGGACTAGCGGGGGCAGATACGCAGTATTTT. Translated: CASSGLAGADTQYF. The chain joins TRBV6-5 to TRBJ2-3; TRBD2 matches 13 bases. The V gene's germline CDR1 is MNHEY and CDR2 SVGAGI. Losses at the gene ends were 6 bases for V and 4 bases for J; bases not matched to a gene: 1. The CDR3 loop spans 14 amino acids.

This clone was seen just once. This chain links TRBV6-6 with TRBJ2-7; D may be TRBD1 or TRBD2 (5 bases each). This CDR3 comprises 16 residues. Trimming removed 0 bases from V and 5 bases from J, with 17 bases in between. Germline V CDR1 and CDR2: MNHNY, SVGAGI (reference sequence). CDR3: CASSYSIGHQRDEQYF. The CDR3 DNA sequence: TGTGCCAGCAGTTACTCGATCGGACACCAGAGGGACGAGCAGTACTTC.

Here the CDR3 DNA reads TGTGCCTGCCGAAAAGGCAGCTCCTATAATTCACCCCTCCACTTT. Encoded protein: CACRKGSSYNSPLHF. The chain joins TRBV30 to TRBJ1-6, with unresolved D. V gave up 6 bases and J gave up 0 bases, with 12 bases separating them. CDR1 is GTSNPN, CDR2 SVGIG, per germline (reference sequence). This CDR3 contains 15 residues. Full variable domain (remainder filled in from reference TRBV30 and TRBJ1-6): SQTIHQWPATLVQPVGSPLSLECTVEGTSNPNLYWYRQAAGRGLQLLFYSVGIGQISSEVPQNLSASRPQDRQFILSSKKLLLSDSGFYLCACRKGSSYNSPLHFGNGTRLTVT.

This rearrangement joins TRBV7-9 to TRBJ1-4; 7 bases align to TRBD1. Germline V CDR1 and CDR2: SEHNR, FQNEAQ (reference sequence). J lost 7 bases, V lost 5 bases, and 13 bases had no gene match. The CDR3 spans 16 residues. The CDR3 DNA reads TGTGCCAGCAGCCCGGGCACAGGGGTTGAGGTTGAAAAACTGTTTTTT. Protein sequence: CASSPGTGVEVEKLFF.

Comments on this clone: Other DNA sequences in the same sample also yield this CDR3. The CDR3 nucleotides are TGTGCCAGCAGCCAAGACCGAGATACGCAGTATTTT. Residues: CASSQDRDTQYF. This chain links TRBV4-2 with TRBJ2-3, with D unresolved. Germline loops: CDR1 LGHNA, CDR2 YNFKEQ. Trimming left V 0 bases short and J 5 bases short, with 3 bases between. The CDR3 has 12 residues.

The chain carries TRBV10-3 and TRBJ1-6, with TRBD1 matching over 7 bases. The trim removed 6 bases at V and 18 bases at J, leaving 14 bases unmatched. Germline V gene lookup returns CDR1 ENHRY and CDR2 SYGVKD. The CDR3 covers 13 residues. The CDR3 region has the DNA TGTGCCATCAGGAACCGGGACAGCGACTTTGGCCACTTT. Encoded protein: CAIRNRDSDFGHF.

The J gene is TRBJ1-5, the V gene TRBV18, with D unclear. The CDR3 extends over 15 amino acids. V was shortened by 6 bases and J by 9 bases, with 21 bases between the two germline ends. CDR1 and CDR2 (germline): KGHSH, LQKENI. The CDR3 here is CASSQEDRGMGPQHF. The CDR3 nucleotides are TGTGCCAGCTCGCAAGAGGATCGTGGTATGGGGCCCCAGCATTTT.